Listed below are T cell receptor beta chains from one sample, sequenced in a study of blood T cell repertoires in COVID-19. Repertoires were generated with immunoSEQ multiplex PCR, while TCRdb's copy carries only in-frame clones and drops some. The sample lists 28,000 or so clones, about 91% occurring once. Sample: peripheral blood. The source of these receptors is a human donor with active COVID-19. The donor label of this sample is uncertain. Each CDR3 is given without its conserved first and last residue. Rows give clone size only sometimes, using once, few, many, or a class for an expanded clone.

abundance: .; j_gene: TRBJ1-3; len: 14; v_gene: TRBV4-3; CDR3aa: ASSQDADSSGNTIY
abundance: .; j_gene: TRBJ2-3; len: 14; v_gene: TRBV5-1; CDR3aa: ASNTMERGGTDTQY
abundance: once; j_gene: TRBJ2-1; len: 14; v_gene: TRBV6-1; CDR3aa: ASSEWGLAGDNEQF
abundance: .; j_gene: TRBJ2-3; len: 15; v_gene: TRBV29-1; CDR3aa: SVRRDLRDRNTDTQY
abundance: .; j_gene: TRBJ2-3; len: 13; v_gene: TRBV6-2/TRBV6-3; CDR3aa: ASSGAGLGTDTQY
abundance: .; j_gene: TRBJ2-3; len: 15; v_gene: TRBV4-3; CDR3aa: ASSQTSGGASTDTQY
abundance: .; j_gene: TRBJ1-2; len: 11; v_gene: TRBV5-4; CDR3aa: ASSLVPGMGYT
abundance: .; j_gene: TRBJ1-1; len: 14; v_gene: TRBV3-1/TRBV3-2; CDR3aa: ASSLGTGSMNTEAF
abundance: .; j_gene: TRBJ1-5; len: 10; v_gene: TRBV7-2; CDR3aa: ASSFTGQPQH
abundance: .; j_gene: TRBJ2-3; len: 13; v_gene: TRBV5-5; CDR3aa: ASSYREFSTDTQY
abundance: .; j_gene: TRBJ2-5; len: 14; v_gene: TRBV5-1; CDR3aa: ASSPGGSSGQETQY
abundance: .; j_gene: TRBJ2-2; len: 10; v_gene: TRBV30; CDR3aa: AWKQGTGELF
abundance: .; j_gene: TRBJ2-1; len: 14; v_gene: TRBV4-1; CDR3aa: ASSQEQVNSYNEQF
abundance: .; j_gene: TRBJ1-6; len: 14; v_gene: TRBV19; CDR3aa: ASSEQGASYNSPLH
abundance: .; j_gene: TRBJ2-4; len: 13; v_gene: TRBV2; CDR3aa: ASSEETSPSDIQY
abundance: .; j_gene: TRBJ2-7; len: 12; v_gene: TRBV5-8; CDR3aa: ASSKKGERYEQY
abundance: .; j_gene: TRBJ1-2; len: 10; v_gene: TRBV30; CDR3aa: AWSVGGDGYT
abundance: .; j_gene: TRBJ1-2; len: 11; v_gene: TRBV27; CDR3aa: ASSWGQQRRYT
abundance: .; j_gene: TRBJ2-2; len: 12; v_gene: TRBV6-5; CDR3aa: ASSYWREGLELF
abundance: .; j_gene: TRBJ1-2; len: 12; v_gene: TRBV6-2/TRBV6-3; CDR3aa: ASSYSSGGNGYT
abundance: .; j_gene: TRBJ1-1; len: 15; v_gene: TRBV18; CDR3aa: ASSPRTLGTGDTEAF
abundance: .; j_gene: TRBJ2-1; len: 16; v_gene: TRBV5-1; CDR3aa: ASSLVGTGGTNYNEQF
abundance: .; j_gene: TRBJ2-3; len: 12; v_gene: TRBV10-3; CDR3aa: AITSSRGADTQY
abundance: once; j_gene: TRBJ1-2; len: 10; v_gene: TRBV3-1/TRBV3-2; CDR3aa: ASSPARGGYT
abundance: .; j_gene: TRBJ2-7; len: 11; v_gene: TRBV6-5; CDR3aa: ASRIAGLGEQY
abundance: .; j_gene: TRBJ1-6; len: 11; v_gene: TRBV5-5; CDR3aa: ASSFNRDPPLH
abundance: .; j_gene: TRBJ2-1; len: 13; v_gene: TRBV6-5; CDR3aa: ASSWGGLVGNEQF
abundance: .; j_gene: TRBJ1-2; len: 12; v_gene: TRBV4-3; CDR3aa: ASSQSLGLYGYT
abundance: few; j_gene: TRBJ1-5; len: 11; v_gene: TRBV27; CDR3aa: ASSLGEDQPQH
abundance: once; j_gene: TRBJ1-3; len: 10; v_gene: TRBV6-5; CDR3aa: ASSSRVNTIY
abundance: once; j_gene: TRBJ2-5; len: 14; v_gene: TRBV10-3; CDR3aa: AISVGAKGAEETQY
abundance: .; j_gene: TRBJ1-2; len: 12; v_gene: TRBV6-2/TRBV6-3; CDR3aa: ASRPYSGGYGYT
abundance: .; j_gene: TRBJ2-7; len: 13; v_gene: TRBV15; CDR3aa: ATSLVAGEGYEQY
abundance: .; j_gene: TRBJ1-3; len: 11; v_gene: TRBV19; CDR3aa: ASTVHSGNTIY
abundance: once; j_gene: TRBJ2-5; len: 10; v_gene: TRBV28; CDR3aa: ASSPTRETQY
abundance: .; j_gene: TRBJ2-5; len: 14; v_gene: TRBV6-2/TRBV6-3; CDR3aa: ASSYVAGETRETQY
abundance: .; j_gene: TRBJ1-6; len: 10; v_gene: TRBV5-4; CDR3aa: ASSLANSPLH
abundance: .; j_gene: TRBJ2-7; len: 13; v_gene: TRBV4-2; CDR3aa: ASSHGRASSYEQY
abundance: .; j_gene: TRBJ2-3; len: 16; v_gene: TRBV5-4; CDR3aa: ASSFEGLAGGGTDTQY
abundance: .; j_gene: TRBJ2-3; len: 14; v_gene: TRBV7-2; CDR3aa: ASSLIGGTSTDTQY
abundance: .; j_gene: TRBJ1-5; len: 11; v_gene: TRBV7-8; CDR3aa: ASRGPQGQPQH
abundance: .; j_gene: TRBJ2-1; len: 14; v_gene: TRBV4-3; CDR3aa: ASSQEASGSPNEQF
abundance: .; j_gene: TRBJ2-3; len: 12; v_gene: TRBV6-5; CDR3aa: ASSYFRATDTQY
abundance: .; j_gene: TRBJ1-3; len: 14; v_gene: TRBV27; CDR3aa: ASSRTGLKTGNTIY
abundance: .; j_gene: TRBJ2-7; len: 12; v_gene: TRBV7-3; CDR3aa: ASSFTGGHNEQY
abundance: .; j_gene: TRBJ1-6; len: 13; v_gene: TRBV14; CDR3aa: ASSLRTGRNSPLH
abundance: .; j_gene: TRBJ2-5; len: 12; v_gene: TRBV5-5; CDR3aa: ASSRRQGEETQY
abundance: once; j_gene: TRBJ2-7; len: 11; v_gene: TRBV11-3; CDR3aa: ASSLGGDYEQY
abundance: .; j_gene: TRBJ1-1; len: 16; v_gene: TRBV28; CDR3aa: ASSSMPGQPLMNTEAF
abundance: once; j_gene: TRBJ2-3; len: 14; v_gene: TRBV15; CDR3aa: ATSRDSGGGTDTQY
abundance: once; j_gene: TRBJ2-7; len: 13; v_gene: TRBV18; CDR3aa: ASSPDRGSSYEQY
abundance: .; j_gene: TRBJ2-3; len: 12; v_gene: TRBV11-2; CDR3aa: ASSLDISSDTQY
abundance: once; j_gene: TRBJ2-7; len: 11; v_gene: TRBV7-9; CDR3aa: ASSPGGGDEQY
abundance: .; j_gene: TRBJ2-7; len: 12; v_gene: TRBV5-1; CDR3aa: ASSTPGGGYEQY
abundance: .; j_gene: TRBJ2-7; len: 11; v_gene: TRBV27; CDR3aa: ASSKVGGYEQY
abundance: .; j_gene: TRBJ2-5; len: 11; v_gene: TRBV5-8; CDR3aa: ASSHRVQETQY